This record concerns one T cell receptor (beta chain) sequence. The antigen is undetermined. Use of 60 Vbeta and 13 Jbeta primers characterized the PCR. Only in-frame clones appear in the TCRdb table, and some are missing; sequencing was by immunoSEQ multiplex PCR. This sample carries 150,000 to 200,000 clones, 77% of them seen once, and the ten largest clones take under 1.5%. CDR3 size: 19 residues. Germline assignment: CDR1 SGHVS and CDR2 FQNEAQ. V was clipped by 1 base and J by 0 bases, with 16 bases between them. The data were obtained in a study of cytomegalovirus exposure and HLA in healthy donors. General observations from the study: A later analysis showed HLA-associated TCR beta chains outstripping equally common others in clonal expansion. Presence/absence analyses rested on an assumption that sequencing depth was roughly uniform across donors. According to reports, the classifier identified cytomegalovirus status with high specificity and sensitivity. Serostatus for CMV was the only available immune exposure information.

The V and J genes are TRBV7-8 and TRBJ1-6; D is possibly TRBD1 (5 bases). Sequenced sample: PBMCs. This sequence originates from a woman aged 25 to 39 in good health and CMV-seronegative. For the CDR3, the DNA is TGTGCCAGCAGCTTAGTGGCGACTCGGGGGGGCTCCTATAATTCACCCCTCCACTTT. Translated: CASSLVATRGGSYNSPLHF.